This T cell receptor beta chain was retrieved from a study of T-cell memory formation after mild COVID-19. Study-wide background: In these data, TCR clusters were largely donor specific. General observations from the study: Later expanders leaned CD4+, whereas day 15 to 85 contracting clones were balanced CD4/CD8.

The germline V gene has CDR1 MNHEY and CDR2 SVGAGI. CDR3 length: 19 amino acids. Trimming shortened V by 0 bases and J by 0 bases, and 18 bases separated the two germline ends. TCR alpha and TCR beta cDNA libraries carrying sample barcodes and UMIs came from 5'RACE with constant-segment primers. TCRdb reanalysed the 5' RACE reads using MiXCR and keeps one entry per CDR3 protein. The table lists some 150,000 distinct CDR3 sequences, under 30% of them singletons. This clonotype was found a few times. As yet, its antigen is unknown. Sample: PBMCs or a T cell subset sorted from them (not recorded which). The TCR was taken from an adult woman who had mild COVID-19 (a few samples of this study predate the infection). Cell type and time point are not known. The chain couples TRBV6-5 to TRBJ2-1; possibly TRBD2 for D (7 bases). The CDR3: CASSYSPGGTSSSYNEQFF. The CDR3 DNA reads TGTGCCAGCAGTTACTCTCCCGGGGGGACATCGAGCTCCTACAATGAGCAGTTCTTC.